Presented here are 21 T cell receptor beta chains from one specimen sequenced in a study of OX40 agonist ivuxolimab in advanced cancers. Data came from immunoSEQ multiplex PCR; TCRdb stores just in-frame clones and leaves some out. The profile shows roughly 70,000 clones, approximately 86% of them singletons. The input for sequencing was CD4+ or CD8+ T cells sorted from blood, taken in a trial of the OX40 agonist ivuxolimab. The receptors were gathered from an adult with an advanced solid tumor such as melanoma, head and neck, liver or kidney cancer.

In this sample, this clone turned up once. This chain connects TRBV7-9 to TRBJ1-4; D might be TRBD1 (5 bases). The ends were cut back, 7 bases at V and 6 bases at J, with 18 bases in the middle. This CDR3 has 15 residues. In germline, CDR1 is SEHNR, CDR2 FQNEAQ (reference sequence). The CDR3 region has the DNA TGTGCCAGCAAAAACCTGGGACCGAGTGATGAAAAACTGTTTTTT. This gives the protein CASKNLGPSDEKLFF.

The CDR3 sequence is CASRVGGTGELFF. CDR3 sequence (DNA): TGTGCCAGCAGAGTTGGGGGTACCGGGGAGCTGTTTTTT. V gene TRBV6-1 combines with J gene TRBJ2-2; tentatively, D is TRBD1 or TRBD2 (5 bases each). V dropped 6 bases and J dropped 5 bases, with 10 bases sitting between them. Germline-derived CDR1 and CDR2 are MNHNS and SASEGT. The CDR3 spans 13 residues.

The chain couples TRBV7-8 to TRBJ1-2; no clear D gene. This CDR3 contains 16 residues. Looked up from germline, CDR1 is SGHVS and CDR2 is FQNEAQ. Trimming left V 1 base short and J 0 bases short, with 12 bases between. CDR3 sequence (DNA): TGTGCCAGCAGCTTAGGTGGACCCGCCGCTAACTATGGCTACACCTTC. This gives the protein CASSLGGPAANYGYTF.

V usage is TRBV6-5 and J usage is TRBJ2-1; D is unresolved. Per germline, CDR1 MNHEY and CDR2 SVGAGI. CDR3 size: 15 residues. V dropped 2 bases and J dropped 5 bases, with 13 bases sitting between them. CDR3 residues: CASSYGTFLNNEQFF. CDR3 DNA sequence: TGTGCCAGCAGTTACGGTACCTTCCTAAACAATGAGCAGTTCTTC.

This sequence joins TRBV6-1 and TRBJ2-5; TRBD2 is a possible D gene (5 bases). Germline CDR1 and CDR2: MNHNS and SASEGT. CDR3 length: 15 residues. Trimming shortened V by 1 base and J by 7 bases, and 16 bases separated the two germline ends. DNA for the CDR3: TGTGCCAGCAGTGAAGTGAGGGCTCCCGGAGGGACCCAGTACTTC. Translated, it gives CASSEVRAPGGTQYF.

As concerns this clone: Other DNA sequences in this specimen translate into the identical CDR3. CDR3 protein: CATSRARISEQYF. CDR3 bases: TGTGCCACCAGCAGGGCTCGTATCTCCGAGCAGTACTTC. The chain carries TRBV15 and TRBJ2-7, with D hard to call. V shed 3 bases and J shed 6 bases, with 12 bases lying between them. This CDR3 is 13 amino acids long. The germline V gene has CDR1 LNHNV and CDR2 YYDKDF (reference sequence).

The DNA for the CDR3 is TGTGCCAGCAGCCCTATAGCGGGGCGGGGCACCGGGGAGCTGTTTTTT. Residues: CASSPIAGRGTGELFF. This chain uses TRBV7-8 with TRBJ2-2, with 8 bases fitting TRBD2. This CDR3 is built from 16 residues. Germline V lookup: CDR1 SGHVS, CDR2 FQNEAQ. Germline trimming cut 5 bases from V and 4 bases from J; bases unmatched to any gene: 9.

This chain uses TRBV23-1 with TRBJ2-1; D remains ambiguous. TRBV23-1 is annotated as an ORF whose role is uncertain. The CDR3 is 13 amino acids. V lost 11 bases and J lost 0, with 11 bases in between. CDR3 sequence reads: CALEVSSYNEQFF. The DNA for the CDR3 is TGCGCCCTCGAGGTATCCTCCTACAATGAGCAGTTCTTC.

The gene calls are TRBV7-2 and TRBJ2-2; the match to TRBD2 covers 12 bases. The V gene end was trimmed by 5 bases and the J gene end by 6 bases; junction bases not matched to a gene: 4. The germline gives CDR1 SGHTA, CDR2 FQGNSA. CDR3 length: 15 amino acids. The CDR3 region is CASSRTSGIAGELFF. Written as DNA, the CDR3 is TGTGCCAGCAGCCGGACTAGCGGGATCGCCGGGGAGCTGTTTTTT.

This clone came up once. The rearrangement links TRBV29-1 to TRBJ1-1, with 8 bases fitting TRBD1. Germline CDR1 and CDR2: SQVTM and ANQGSEA. Trimming took 4 bases from V and 0 from J; bases not matched to a gene: 19. There are 19 residues in the CDR3. The CDR3 loop reads CSVGGGRGRNEVMNTEAFF. CDR3 sequence (DNA): TGCAGCGTTGGAGGGGGCAGGGGGCGCAATGAGGTCATGAACACTGAAGCTTTCTTT.

This clone occurred once. CDR3 sequence (DNA): TGTGCCAGCACCCTGGGACCCAACTCCTACGAGCAGTACTTC. Encoded protein: CASTLGPNSYEQYF. The chain employs TRBV7-2 and TRBJ2-7, with D tentatively TRBD1 or TRBD2 (5 bases each). There are 14 residues in the CDR3. Looked up from germline, CDR1 is SGHTA and CDR2 is FQGNSA. Trimming took 7 bases from V and 0 from J, leaving 13 bases between them.

This clone was counted only a few times. This rearrangement joins TRBV5-1 to TRBJ2-3; D may be TRBD1 (5 bases). Germline V gene data show CDR1 as SGHRS and CDR2 as YFSETQ. The germline V and J ends were trimmed by 0 bases and 3 bases, with 11 bases remaining between them. The CDR3 runs 15 residues. The CDR3 sequence: CASSLEDIRTDTQYF. The CDR3 DNA follows: TGCGCCAGCAGCTTGGAGGACATCCGGACAGATACGCAGTATTTT. Combining the CDR3 with reference TRBV5-1 and TRBJ2-3 gives the whole variable domain KAGVTQTPRYLIKTRGQQVTLSCSPISGHRSVSWYQQTPGQGLQFLFEYFSETQRNKGNFPGRFSGRQFSNSRSEMNVSTLELGDSALYLCASSLEDIRTDTQYFGPGTRLTVL.

This clone was seen more than once but under ten times. The chain employs TRBV4-3 and TRBJ2-2, with 8 bases fitting TRBD2. Germline CDR1 and CDR2: LGHNA and YSLEER. The CDR3 extends over 15 amino acids. Germline trimming cut 1 base from V and 6 bases from J; bases unmatched to any gene: 4. CDR3 sequence reads: CASSQGGGTPGELFF. CDR3 sequence (DNA): TGCGCCAGCAGCCAAGGCGGGGGGACCCCCGGGGAGCTGTTTTTT.

This clone was seen once. This rearrangement joins TRBV7-2 to TRBJ2-5, with D uncertain. The V end lost 1 base, the J end lost 2 bases, and 8 bases lay between the germline ends. In germline, CDR1 is SGHTA, CDR2 FQGNSA. The CDR3 extends over 14 amino acids. The CDR3 region is CASSLDLGQETQYF. In DNA, the CDR3 is TGTGCCAGCAGCTTAGATCTCGGACAAGAGACCCAGTACTTC.

The CDR3 is CASSLEGGQATDTQYF. CDR3 DNA sequence: TGCGCCAGCAGCTTGGAAGGCGGGCAAGCCACAGATACGCAGTATTTT. The rearrangement uses TRBV5-1 and TRBJ2-3, with a tentative D call TRBD2 (5 bases). V lost 0 bases and J lost 2, with 13 bases in between. The CDR3 length is 16 residues. The germline gives CDR1 SGHRS, CDR2 YFSETQ.

This chain links TRBV9 with TRBJ1-1; the D is unclear. Looked up from germline, CDR1 is SGDLS and CDR2 is YYNGEE. CDR3 length equals 13 residues. Trimming cost V 3 bases and J 5 bases, with 11 bases left between them. CDR3 residues: CASSEGLRTEAFF. The CDR3 coding sequence is TGTGCCAGCAGCGAAGGCCTAAGGACTGAAGCTTTCTTT.

This chain joins TRBV28 and TRBJ2-7; 12 bases agree with TRBD1. The CDR3 has 15 amino acids. CDR1 MDHEN and CDR2 SYDVKM come from the germline V gene. V trimming: 6 bases; J trimming: 5 bases; junction bases outside the gene matches: 8. The CDR3 DNA reads TGTGCCAGCAGAACGGGGGACAGGGGGCACCACGAGCAGTACTTC. Translated: CASRTGDRGHHEQYF. Full variable domain (rest looked up from reference TRBV28 and TRBJ2-7): DVKVTQSSRYLVKRTGEKVFLECVQDMDHENMFWYRQDPGLGLRLIYFSYDVKMKEKGDIPEGYSVSREKKERFSLILESASTNQTSMYLCASRTGDRGHHEQYFGPGTRLTVT.

This clone was counted only a few times. The V and J genes are TRBV6-5 and TRBJ2-7, with D possibly matching TRBD2 (5 bases). This CDR3 region has 11 residues. Looked up from germline, CDR1 is MNHEY and CDR2 is SVGAGI. V lost 6 bases and J 7 bases, leaving 10 bases between the germline ends. CDR3 sequence: CASRYTGEQYF. DNA of the CDR3: TGTGCCAGCAGGTATACGGGGGAGCAGTACTTC.

The CDR3, as DNA: TGCAGCGTTGAAGGGGGGGGCGGTGGCTACACCTTC. Its protein is CSVEGGGGGYTF. The chain recombines TRBV29-1 with TRBJ1-2; maybe TRBD1 (6 bases). The V gene's germline CDR1 is SQVTM and CDR2 ANQGSEA. This CDR3 region has 12 residues. V lost 1 base and J lost 7, with 10 bases in between.

The gene calls are TRBV18 and TRBJ2-1; 8 nucleotides align to TRBD2. Per germline, CDR1 KGHSH and CDR2 LQKENI. CDR3 length equals 12 residues. V gave up 3 bases and J gave up 13 bases; unmatched junction bases: 5. As DNA, the CDR3 is TGTGCCAGCTCACCCGGGGGGGCAGTACAGTTCTTC. It yields the protein CASSPGGAVQFF.

The chain has TRBV30 and TRBJ2-5; D not resolved. CDR1 and CDR2 from the germline V gene are GTSNPN and SVGIG (reference sequence). CDR3 size: 14 residues. V shed 1 base and J shed 4 bases, with 13 bases lying between them. The CDR3 bases are TGTGCCTGGAGTGCCGGTTTGTATGGAGAGACCCAGTACTTC. This translates into CAWSAGLYGETQYF.